What follows are 15 T cell receptor beta chains derived from one specimen sequenced in a study of identical twins. Each CDR3 protein is one row after TCRdb ran MiXCR on the 5' RACE reads. The sample lists hundreds of thousands of distinct CDR3 sequences, around a sixth seen once, with about 12% in the top ten. This same sample was also taken into another study, of T cells expressing NK-cell markers.

Sequenced sample: PBMCs. Receptors were obtained from a woman younger than 35 in good health.

The gene calls are TRBV27 and TRBJ2-2, with 11 bases lining up with TRBD2. This CDR3 is built from 17 residues. Germline values: CDR1 MNHEY, CDR2 SMNVEV (reference sequence). V dropped 3 bases and J dropped 1; count of bases not matched to a gene: 4. The CDR3 loop is CASSFLTSGRNTGELFF. DNA for the CDR3: TGTGCCAGCAGTTTCCTTACTAGCGGGAGGAACACCGGGGAGCTGTTTTTT.

J is TRBJ2-7 and V is TRBV3-1; D is unresolved. CDR1 is LGHDT and CDR2 is YNNKEL in the germline V gene (reference sequence). The CDR3 length is 13 residues. Trimming left V 8 bases short and J 5 bases short, with 16 bases between. This chain's CDR3 is CASRPSMGHEQYF. The DNA of the CDR3 is TGTGCCAGCCGCCCTAGTATGGGCCACGAGCAGTACTTC.

The V call is TRBV29-1, the J call TRBJ1-1; no reliable D call. V was clipped by 8 bases and J by 1 base, with 11 bases between them. Germline CDR1 and CDR2: SQVTM and ANQGSEA. The CDR3 runs 12 residues. The CDR3: CSFRPKNTEAFF. CDR3 DNA: TGCAGCTTTCGACCGAAGAACACTGAAGCTTTCTTT.

The chain links TRBV27 to TRBJ2-2; weak D call: TRBD1 (5 bases). Between the trimmed V and J ends, which lost 6 bases and 5 bases, there was a span of 16 bases. The germline gives CDR1 MNHEY, CDR2 SMNVEV (reference sequence). CDR3 size: 15 residues. CDR3 DNA sequence: TGTGCCAGCAGCCCCCCAGGGTTTGGGACCGGGGAGCTGTTTTTT. It is translated as CASSPPGFGTGELFF.

This chain links TRBV20-1 with TRBJ2-1, with 13 bases that match TRBD2. J lost 12 bases, V lost 1 base, and 6 bases had no gene match. CDR1 and CDR2 (germline): DFQATT, SNEGSKA (reference sequence). The CDR3 contains 14 residues. The CDR3 DNA reads TGCAGTGCTAGAGGGACTAGCGGGAGTGGTCGGCAGTTCTTC. Translation gives CSARGTSGSGRQFF.

In its sample, this clonotype was seen many times. The chain is built from TRBV15 and TRBJ1-3; a possible D gene is TRBD1 (5 bases). This CDR3 spans 14 amino acids. Germline V gene lookup returns CDR1 LNHNV and CDR2 YYDKDF (reference sequence). V was clipped by 0 bases and J by 8 bases, with 11 bases between them. CDR3 in DNA: TGTGCCACCAGCAGAGATCGGGGCCAGGACACCATATATTTT. Translation gives CATSRDRGQDTIYF.

The sample holds a few counts of this clonotype. CDR3 residues: CAISADWNYGYTF. CDR3 in DNA: TGTGCCATCAGTGCGGACTGGAACTATGGCTACACCTTC. The gene calls are TRBV10-3 and TRBJ1-2; D is undetermined. The CDR3 extends over 13 amino acids. V was cut by 4 bases and J by 2 bases, with 8 bases left in between. CDR1 and CDR2 from the germline V gene are ENHRY and SYGVKD.

This clonotype showed up just a few times. The chain has TRBV6-5 and TRBJ1-6, with D maybe TRBD1 (5 bases). The germline V gene encodes CDR1 MNHEY and CDR2 SVGAGI. The CDR3 is 15 amino acids. V lost 3 bases and J lost 6, with 12 bases in between. The CDR3 loop is CASSYTVTANSPLHF. The CDR3 DNA is TGTGCCAGCAGTTATACGGTGACAGCTAATTCACCCCTCCACTTT.

This clonotype was found many times. This chain uses TRBV6-5 with TRBJ2-1, with D perhaps matching TRBD2 (5 bases). Trimming removed 6 bases from V and 6 bases from J, with 9 bases in between. The germline CDR1 and CDR2 sequences are MNHEY and SVGAGI. The CDR3 totals 12 residues. The DNA for the CDR3 is TGTGCCAGCAGACTAGGTGGCAATGAGCAGTTCTTC. Its protein is CASRLGGNEQFF.

The chain employs TRBV6-2 or TRBV6-3 and TRBJ2-1, with TRBD2 identical over 8 bases. The V and J ends lost 6 bases and 0 bases, in that order; junction bases with no gene match: 19. Germline CDR1 and CDR2: MNHEY and SVGEGT. CDR3 length equals 20 residues. This chain's CDR3 is CASSPRSLRGGSSSYNEQFF. CDR3 nucleotides: TGTGCCAGCAGCCCCCGATCCTTACGGGGGGGCTCGAGCTCCTACAATGAGCAGTTCTTC.

The chain links TRBV20-1 to TRBJ2-2; maybe TRBD2 (6 bases). V gave up 3 bases and J gave up 2 bases, with 13 bases separating them. CDR1 is DFQATT and CDR2 is SNEGSKA in the germline V gene (reference sequence). CDR3 length equals 15 residues. The CDR3 coding sequence is TGCAGTGCTAGGGGACTGGACACCAACACCGGGGAGCTGTTTTTT. Protein: CSARGLDTNTGELFF.

This clonotype has at least ten counts. The chain has TRBV6-6 and TRBJ2-6; the D is unclear. CDR1 is MNHNY, CDR2 SVGAGI, per germline (reference sequence). The CDR3 sequence is 12 residues long. Trimming shortened V by 2 bases and J by 4 bases, and 0 bases separated the two germline ends. The CDR3 here is CASSYGANVLTF. The DNA for the CDR3 is TGTGCCAGCAGTTACGGGGCCAACGTCCTGACTTTC.

Only a few counts were recorded for this clonotype. The chain uses TRBV12-3 or TRBV12-4 and TRBJ2-1; D might be TRBD2 (5 bases). The CDR3 consists of 16 residues. Trimming pared 3 bases from V and 0 bases from J, leaving 12 bases between. The CDR3 region is CASSLRRLSSYNEQFF. CDR3 coding DNA: TGTGCCAGCAGTTTGCGACGACTAAGCTCCTACAATGAGCAGTTCTTC.

Here the CDR3 reads CASTERTGNGYTF. The CDR3 coding sequence is TGTGCCAGCACAGAGCGGACAGGGAACGGCTACACCTTC. The V call is TRBV27, the J call TRBJ1-2, with 8 nucleotides matching TRBD1. Germline trimming cut 7 bases from V and 8 bases from J; bases unmatched to any gene: 9. CDR3 length: 13 amino acids. Germline CDR1 reads MNHEY; CDR2 reads SMNVEV (reference sequence).

This chain uses TRBV3-1 with TRBJ2-7, with a possible D match to TRBD2 (5 bases). The germline V gene has CDR1 LGHDT and CDR2 YNNKEL (reference sequence). V gave up 4 bases and J gave up 3 bases, with 13 bases separating them. The CDR3 runs to 14 residues. CDR3: CASSPQTINYEQYF. As DNA, the CDR3 is TGTGCCAGCAGCCCCCAGACTATAAACTACGAGCAGTACTTC.